These 3 T cell receptor beta chains came from one sample sequenced in a study of cytomegalovirus exposure and HLA in healthy donors. Vbeta (60) and Jbeta (13) primers were used in the PCR. Clones were sequenced by immunoSEQ multiplex PCR, and TCRdb holds only the in-frame ones, with some missing. Reported are 100,000 to 150,000 clones; the ten largest clones contain under 3.5%. The sequenced sample consisted of PBMCs. The receptors originated from a man aged 30 to 39 in good health and CMV-seronegative.

The chain is built from TRBV4-1 and TRBJ1-4, with D possibly being TRBD1 (6 bases). Per the germline V gene, CDR1 is MGHRA and CDR2 is YSYEKL. V was clipped by 4 bases and J by 5 bases, with 14 bases between them. The CDR3 has 15 amino acids. The CDR3 sequence is CASSLGDTRNEKLFF. CDR3 in DNA: TGCGCCAGCAGCCTCGGGGACACCCGAAATGAAAAACTGTTTTTT.

This chain links TRBV7-9 with TRBJ2-5; D remains unclear. Trimming stripped 1 base from V and 1 base from J, with 7 bases between. This CDR3 is built from 14 residues. Germline CDR1 reads SEHNR; CDR2 reads FQNEAQ (reference sequence). In DNA, the CDR3 is TGTGCCAGCAGCTTAGGCGGCAGCCAAGAGACCCAGTACTTC. It translates to CASSLGGSQETQYF.

V is TRBV11-2 and J is TRBJ2-7; tentative D call: TRBD2 (5 bases). Germline V gene lookup returns CDR1 SGHAT and CDR2 FQNNGV. CDR3 length: 16 residues. V dropped 1 base and J dropped 4 bases, with 17 bases sitting between them. DNA for the CDR3: TGTGCCAGCAGCTTAGTCAGTCATCCAGTAGCGTACGAGCAGTACTTC. Protein product: CASSLVSHPVAYEQYF.